The rows below give T cell receptor beta chains drawn from one sample of a study of blood T cell repertoires in COVID-19. Assay used: immunoSEQ multiplex PCR; TCRdb lists only in-frame clones, some missing. Seen here are around 100,000 clones, 80% to 90% observed once, and the top ten hold about 34%. The source material was peripheral blood. The receptors were gathered from a woman of 80 years or more with acute or convalescent COVID-19. The CDR3 runs from the conserved cysteine through the conserved F or W. D genes are given only for firm matches. Only part of the rows carry a size: once, few, many, or a class if the clone is expanded.

size | J | D | V | DNA | CDR3
- | TRBJ1-1 | TRBD1 | TRBV5-1 | TGCGCCAGCAGCTTGGACCCCAGGGGGACTGAAGCTTTCTTT | CASSLDPRGTEAFF
- | TRBJ2-3 | TRBD2 | TRBV28 | TGTGCCAGCAAGGGAGGGATTAGCACAGATACGCAGTATTTT | CASKGGISTDTQYF
- | TRBJ1-1 | - | TRBV30 | TGTGCCTGGAGTGTGAGATTCTCTGAAGCTTTCTTT | CAWSVRFSEAFF
- | TRBJ2-1 | TRBD1 | TRBV3-1/TRBV3-2 | TGTGCCAGCAGCCGGACAGGGGTCGAGCAGTTCTTC | CASSRTGVEQFF
- | TRBJ2-1 | - | TRBV7-8 | TGTGCCAGCAGCCCGTATGGGACACACAATGAGCAGTTCTTC | CASSPYGTHNEQFF
- | TRBJ2-7 | TRBD2 | TRBV27 | TGTGCCAGCAGCCGGACTAGCGGGGGGGCCTACGAGCAGTACTTC | CASSRTSGGAYEQYF
- | TRBJ2-1 | - | TRBV30 | TGTGCCTGGAATTCGGGTACCTACAATGAGCAGTTCTTC | CAWNSGTYNEQFF
- | TRBJ2-7 | TRBD1 | TRBV6-5 | TGTGCCAGCAGTTACGCGGGACAGGAATACGAGCAGTACTTC | CASSYAGQEYEQYF
- | TRBJ1-4 | - | TRBV2 | TGTGCCAGCAGGGTCGACATTAGTGAAAAACTGTTTTTT | CASRVDISEKLFF
- | TRBJ1-6 | - | TRBV27 | TGTGCCAGCGCCCCGAGCTCCTATAATTCACCCCTCCACTTT | CASAPSSYNSPLHF
- | TRBJ1-2 | - | TRBV7-9 | TGTGCCAGCAGCTTAGAAACGGACTATGGCTACACCTTC | CASSLETDYGYTF
- | TRBJ1-2 | TRBD1 | TRBV13 | TGTGCCAGCAGCGGCCGGGACAGGGGTTTTTTGGGGGATGGCTACACCTTC | CASSGRDRGFLGDGYTF
- | TRBJ2-2 | TRBD2 | TRBV5-1 | TGCGCCAGCAGCTTGTCAAGCGGGGCCAACACCGGGGAGCTGTTTTTT | CASSLSSGANTGELFF
- | TRBJ2-7 | - | TRBV27 | TGTGCCAGCAGTTTCGCACAGGGCACCTACGAGCAGTACTTC | CASSFAQGTYEQYF
- | TRBJ2-3 | TRBD2 | TRBV10-1 | TGCGCCAGCAGTGGGGAGGGAATGAACACAGATACGCAGTATTTT | CASSGEGMNTDTQYF
- | TRBJ2-7 | TRBD1 | TRBV6-6 | TGTGCCAGCACTAATAGTGGGACAGGGAGCTCCTACGAGCAGTACTTC | CASTNSGTGSSYEQYF
- | TRBJ1-6 | TRBD1 | TRBV6-6 | TGTGCCAGCAGTTCGGGACAGATTAATTCACCCCTCCACTTT | CASSSGQINSPLHF
- | TRBJ2-3 | - | TRBV11-2 | TGTGCCTCTCGGGGGGCTCCAGATACGCAGTATTTT | CASRGAPDTQYF
once | TRBJ2-5 | TRBD1 | TRBV15 | TGTGCCACCAGCAGAGACGGTCCAGGGGGATACCAAGAGACCCAGTACTTC | CATSRDGPGGYQETQYF
- | TRBJ2-1 | TRBD2 | TRBV7-2 | TGTGCCAGCAGCCCGGGACTAGCGGGGGGCGCTAACCGGAACAATGAGCAGTTCTTC | CASSPGLAGGANRNNEQFF
- | TRBJ1-1 | TRBD1 | TRBV10-2 | TGCGCCAGCAGTGAGTCACAGGGGGCAATAGGCACTGAAGCTTTCTTT | CASSESQGAIGTEAFF
- | TRBJ1-1 | TRBD1 | TRBV3-1/TRBV3-2 | TGTGCCAGCAGCCCGGGACAGGTCTTCACTGAAGCTTTCTTT | CASSPGQVFTEAFF
once | TRBJ1-1 | TRBD1 | TRBV6-5 | TGTGCCAGCAGTTACTGGGGACAGGGGGCCACTGAAGCTTTCTTT | CASSYWGQGATEAFF
- | TRBJ1-5 | - | TRBV7-2 | TGTGCCAGCAGCTTAGTAGGGACTCCTCAGCCCCAGCATTTT | CASSLVGTPQPQHF
- | TRBJ2-2 | - | TRBV11-1 | TGTGCCAGCTCCCTAAGGCTAGCGAACACCGGGGAGCTGTTTTTT | CASSLRLANTGELFF
- | TRBJ2-3 | TRBD2 | TRBV5-1 | TGCGCCAGCAGCTTAGCGGGGGGCCCCACAGATACGCAGTATTTT | CASSLAGGPTDTQYF
- | TRBJ2-1 | TRBD1 | TRBV5-4 | TGTGCCAGCAGCCCGGGACAGGTCAATGAGCAGTTCTTC | CASSPGQVNEQFF
- | TRBJ2-3 | - | TRBV7-9 | TGTGCCAGCAGCCCGGGTAGAATCACAGATACGCAGTATTTT | CASSPGRITDTQYF
- | TRBJ1-5 | - | TRBV7-9 | TGTGCCAGCAGCTTAGCCCTAAATCAGCCCCAGCATTTT | CASSLALNQPQHF
few | TRBJ2-3 | TRBD1 | TRBV19 | TGTGCCAGCAGTCAGGGGGAATGGGCAGATACGCAGTATTTT | CASSQGEWADTQYF
once | TRBJ1-1 | - | TRBV29-1 | TGCAGCGTTGAAGATCTTATGAACACTGAAGCTTTCTTT | CSVEDLMNTEAFF
once | TRBJ2-1 | TRBD2 | TRBV4-3 | TGCGCCAGCAGCCCCCGATTAGGAGCGGGGGGGACCTACAATGAGCAGTTCTTC | CASSPRLGAGGTYNEQFF
- | TRBJ2-1 | TRBD1 | TRBV7-2 | TGTGCCAGCAGCGCCCAGACAGGGCTTGGCGAGCAGTTCTTC | CASSAQTGLGEQFF
- | TRBJ1-4 | - | TRBV9 | TGTGCCAGCAGCGTCGGGGGTCAGGGTGAAAAACTGTTTTTT | CASSVGGQGEKLFF
- | TRBJ2-5 | - | TRBV7-2 | TGTGCCAGCAGCTTAGCAGTCCTCAGGGAGACCCAGTACTTC | CASSLAVLRETQYF
- | TRBJ2-1 | - | TRBV9 | TGTGCCAGCAGCGTTGGCCTAGCAATCTTAAATGAGCAGTTCTTC | CASSVGLAILNEQFF
- | TRBJ2-7 | TRBD1 | TRBV5-1 | TGCGCCAGCAGCTTGACCGGGACAGGTAATCCGTACGAGCAGTACTTC | CASSLTGTGNPYEQYF
- | TRBJ2-1 | TRBD2 | TRBV9 | TGTGCCAGCAGCTCCCGGGTTAGCGGGTACAATGAGCAGTTCTTC | CASSSRVSGYNEQFF
once | TRBJ1-1 | - | TRBV4-1 | TGCGCCAGCAGCCAGCTGAAGGAGGTGAACACTGAAGCTTTCTTT | CASSQLKEVNTEAFF
- | TRBJ1-1 | - | TRBV12-3/TRBV12-4 | TGTGCCAGCAGCCTCGGGGAGAACACTGAAGCTTTCTTT | CASSLGENTEAFF
- | TRBJ2-1 | TRBD2 | TRBV7-9 | TGTGCCAGCAGCTTACCTTTTGCTAGCGGGGGTACAAACAATGAGCAGTTCTTC | CASSLPFASGGTNNEQFF
- | TRBJ1-3 | TRBD1 | TRBV11-2 | TGTGCCAGCAGCCCGGGACAGGGGGCTGGAAACACCATATATTTT | CASSPGQGAGNTIYF
- | TRBJ2-5 | - | TRBV7-9 | TGTGCCAGCAGCTTAGCCACCCGGGGTCAAGAGACCCAGTACTTC | CASSLATRGQETQYF
- | TRBJ1-5 | TRBD1 | TRBV28 | TGTGCCAGCAGTCCACCGGGACAGGGGGCGACGTCCCTGAATCAGCCCCAGCATTTT | CASSPPGQGATSLNQPQHF
- | TRBJ2-4 | - | TRBV18 | TGTGCCAGCTCACTAACAGGGTTTGGTAACATTCAGTACTTC | CASSLTGFGNIQYF
once | TRBJ2-1 | - | TRBV6-5 | TGTGCCAGCAGTTACTCGATTGGCAAGCAGTTCTTC | CASSYSIGKQFF
- | TRBJ2-3 | - | TRBV7-8 | TGTGCCAGCAGCTACCGGACGGAGGCTGATACGCAGTATTTT | CASSYRTEADTQYF
- | TRBJ2-5 | - | TRBV18 | TGTGCCAGCTCACCACTCAGCGGTTCGAGGACCCAGTACTTC | CASSPLSGSRTQYF
- | TRBJ1-5 | TRBD1 | TRBV29-1 | TGCAGCGTCAGAACGGGACAGGACCAGCCCCAGCATTTT | CSVRTGQDQPQHF
- | TRBJ1-4 | - | TRBV28 | TGTGCCAGTTTCACACTAGGGAATGAAAAACTGTTTTTT | CASFTLGNEKLFF
- | TRBJ1-4 | - | TRBV5-1 | TGCGCCAGCAGCTTGGATTTCGCAGATGAAAAACTGTTTTTT | CASSLDFADEKLFF
- | TRBJ2-3 | TRBD2 | TRBV11-2 | TGTGCCAGCAGCAGCGGGGGGCACACTAGCACAGATACGCAGTATTTT | CASSSGGHTSTDTQYF
few | TRBJ2-2 | - | TRBV27 | TGTGCCAGCAGCCCCGGGACAAAGAACACCGGGGAGCTGTTTTTT | CASSPGTKNTGELFF
- | TRBJ2-2 | TRBD1 | TRBV5-1 | TGCGCCAGCAGCCCGGACAGGGGGGACACCGGGGAGCTGTTTTTT | CASSPDRGDTGELFF
few | TRBJ1-2 | TRBD1 | TRBV27 | TGTGCCAGCAGAAGGGGACAGGGGGCGAACTATGGCTACACCTTC | CASRRGQGANYGYTF
few | TRBJ1-2 | TRBD1 | TRBV5-1 | TGCGCCAGCAGCCAAGGAGGGACAGCTGACCGTGGCTACACCTTC | CASSQGGTADRGYTF
- | TRBJ1-4 | TRBD1 | TRBV5-1 | TGCGCCAGCAGCTTGGGACAGGGTTTTGAAAAACTGTTTTTT | CASSLGQGFEKLFF
- | TRBJ1-5 | - | TRBV28 | TGTGCCAGCATCCTAGCGGACCTCCCCAATCAGCCCCAGCATTTT | CASILADLPNQPQHF
- | TRBJ2-2 | TRBD1 | TRBV18 | TGTGCCAGCTCAATACGGACAGGGGAAACCGGGGAGCTGTTTTTT | CASSIRTGETGELFF
once | TRBJ2-7 | TRBD2 | TRBV7-2 | TGTGCCAGCAGCTTATTAGCGGGGTACGAGCAGTACTTC | CASSLLAGYEQYF